The clone carrying this T cell receptor beta chain was seen many times. Antigen specificity is unknown. This entry is derived from a study of regulatory T cells in long-lasting Graves disease. As for the study in general: More than 5 years of antithyroid drugs with positive TSH receptor antibodies defined persistent Graves' disease. Study-wide results and limits: New patients shared fewer public clonotypes (approximately 970) than persistent patients did (2,741). Repertoires from persistent disease leaned toward TRBV28, TRBJ1-2 and TRBJ2-5.

Arm-PCR of CDR3 regions and iRepertoire HTBI primers were the basis on which TCR beta libraries were built. MiXCR, run by TCRdb on the multiplex PCR reads, gives a single entry per CDR3 protein. The sample carries some 330,000 distinct CDR3 sequences, more than 20% recorded once. The length of the CDR3 is 15 residues. Germline V CDR1 and CDR2: ENHRY, SYGVKD. Trimming removed 10 bases at V and 2 bases at J, with 20 bases between. Time point here: persistent/refractory GD, antithyroid drugs over 5 years with positive TRAb. With RNA extracted from PBMCs as input, the TCR library was made. The authors drew patients from an endocrinology department in Xi'an, China.

Sequenced material: peripheral blood mononuclear cells (PBMCs), taken when the disease was refractory, from a patient treated with antithyroid drugs. This TCR derives from a woman in her thirties or forties with Graves disease. The chain has TRBV10-3 and TRBJ2-5; D possibly corresponds to TRBD2 (5 bases). Here the CDR3 reads CATGSEQRDQETQYF. The CDR3 DNA is TGTGCCACCGGGTCGGAGCAACGGGATCAAGAGACCCAGTACTTC.